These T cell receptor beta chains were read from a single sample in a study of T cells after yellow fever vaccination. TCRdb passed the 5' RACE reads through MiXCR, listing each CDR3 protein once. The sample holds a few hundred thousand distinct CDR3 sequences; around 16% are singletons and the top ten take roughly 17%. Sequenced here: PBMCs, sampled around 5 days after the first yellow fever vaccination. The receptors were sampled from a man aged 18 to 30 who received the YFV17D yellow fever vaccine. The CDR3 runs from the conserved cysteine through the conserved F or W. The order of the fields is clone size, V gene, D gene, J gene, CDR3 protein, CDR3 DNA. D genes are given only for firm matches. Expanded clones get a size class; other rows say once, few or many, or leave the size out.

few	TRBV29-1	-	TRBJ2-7	CSVEDRNSGYEQYF	TGCAGCGTTGAAGATCGGAATTCGGGCTACGAGCAGTACTTC
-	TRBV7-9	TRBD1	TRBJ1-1	CASVPRTGGTEAFF	TGTGCCAGCGTTCCCCGGACAGGGGGGACTGAAGCTTTCTTT
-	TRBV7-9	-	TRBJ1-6	CASSLERNNSPLHF	TGTGCCAGCAGCTTGGAACGTAATAATTCACCCCTCCACTTT
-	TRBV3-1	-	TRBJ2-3	CASSQEGIADTLYF	TGTGCCAGCAGCCAAGAGGGGATTGCAGATACGCTGTATTTT
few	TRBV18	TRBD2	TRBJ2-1	CASSPSGLAATYQEQFF	TGTGCCAGCTCACCATCTGGACTAGCGGCTACCTACCAAGAGCAGTTCTTC
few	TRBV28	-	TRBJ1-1	CASSLNRVSEAFF	TGTGCCAGCAGTCTAAACAGGGTCTCGGAAGCTTTCTTT
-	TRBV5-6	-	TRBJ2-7	CASSLESEQYF	TGTGCCAGCAGCTTGGAATCGGAGCAGTACTTC
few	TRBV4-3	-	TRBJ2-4	CASSQVRLGGNIQYF	TGCGCCAGCAGCCAAGTTAGGCTTGGGGGAAACATTCAGTACTTC
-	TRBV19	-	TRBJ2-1	CATKIQPSYNEQFF	TGTGCCACCAAGATACAGCCCTCCTACAATGAGCAGTTCTTC
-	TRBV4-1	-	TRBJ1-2	CASSQVSGFYGYTF	TGCGCCAGCAGCCAAGTCTCAGGGTTCTATGGCTACACCTTC
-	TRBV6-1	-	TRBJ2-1	CASRPRWGEVGEQFF	TGTGCCAGCAGGCCCAGGTGGGGGGAGGTTGGGGAGCAGTTCTTC
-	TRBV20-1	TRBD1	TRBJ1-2	CSARDRAPGGYTF	TGCAGTGCTAGGGACAGGGCTCCCGGGGGCTACACCTTC
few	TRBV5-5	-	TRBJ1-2	CASSLAIRPEKYGYTF	TGTGCCAGCAGCTTGGCAATAAGGCCGGAGAAATATGGCTACACCTTC
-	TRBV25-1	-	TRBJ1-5	CASRGVGASQPQHF	TGTGCCAGCAGGGGGGTGGGAGCAAGTCAGCCCCAGCATTTT
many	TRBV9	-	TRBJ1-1	CASSVEGANTEAFF	TGTGCCAGCAGCGTAGAAGGGGCGAACACTGAAGCTTTCTTT
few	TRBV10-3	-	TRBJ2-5	CAISESTNGGETQYF	TGTGCCATCAGTGAGTCGACTAATGGGGGAGAGACCCAGTACTTC
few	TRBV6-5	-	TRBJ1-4	CASSYGQRNEKLFF	TGTGCCAGCAGTTACGGACAGAGGAATGAAAAACTGTTTTTT
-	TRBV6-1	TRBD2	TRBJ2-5	CASSTTSGPQETQYF	TGTGCCAGCAGTACGACTAGCGGGCCACAAGAGACCCAGTACTTC
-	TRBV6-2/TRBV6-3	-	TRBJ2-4	CASSGGGNIQYF	TGTGCCAGCAGCGGTGGGGGGAACATTCAGTACTTC
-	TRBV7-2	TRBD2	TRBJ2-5	CASSYLAGWGETQYF	TGTGCCAGCAGCTATCTAGCGGGGTGGGGAGAGACCCAGTACTTC
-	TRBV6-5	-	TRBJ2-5	CASSYGTIGPGQYF	TGTGCCAGCAGTTACGGGACAATAGGTCCGGGCCAGTACTTC
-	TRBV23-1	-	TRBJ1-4	CASRGPGTPNEKLFF	TGCGCCAGCAGGGGACCGGGGACCCCTAATGAAAAACTGTTTTTT
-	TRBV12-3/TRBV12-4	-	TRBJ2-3	CASDLWGYTDTQYF	TGTGCCAGCGACCTGTGGGGTTACACAGATACGCAGTATTTT
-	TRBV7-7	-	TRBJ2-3	CASSRLEKSTDTQYF	TGTGCCAGCAGCCGACTTGAGAAGAGCACAGATACGCAGTATTTT
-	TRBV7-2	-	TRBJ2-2	CASSLVQTSNTGELFF	TGTGCCAGCAGCTTAGTTCAGACTTCGAACACCGGGGAGCTGTTTTTT
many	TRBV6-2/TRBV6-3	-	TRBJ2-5	CASSGTEETQYF	TGTGCCAGCAGTGGGACGGAAGAGACCCAGTACTTC
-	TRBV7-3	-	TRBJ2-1	CASTPIGGSSSYNEQFF	TGTGCCAGCACCCCGATAGGGGGGTCGAGCTCCTACAATGAGCAGTTCTTC
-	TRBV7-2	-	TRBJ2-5	CASSLIGQNQETQYF	TGTGCCAGCAGCCTGATCGGACAGAACCAAGAGACCCAGTACTTC
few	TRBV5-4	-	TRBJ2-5	CASSRNSPQETQYF	TGTGCCAGCAGCCGGAACAGCCCCCAAGAGACCCAGTACTTC
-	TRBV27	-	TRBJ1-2	CASSSQQGRANYGYTF	TGTGCCAGCAGTTCACAACAGGGTAGGGCTAACTATGGCTACACCTTC
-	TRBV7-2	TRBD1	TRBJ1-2	CASSLGRAGGWGGYTF	TGTGCCAGCAGCTTAGGACGGGCAGGGGGCTGGGGAGGCTACACCTTC
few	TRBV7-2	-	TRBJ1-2	CASSLEGRVMAYGYTF	TGTGCCAGCAGCTTAGAGGGTAGGGTGATGGCCTATGGCTACACCTTC
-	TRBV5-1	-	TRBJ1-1	CASSRYQGSTEAFF	TGCGCCAGCAGTCGATATCAGGGGTCGACTGAAGCTTTCTTT
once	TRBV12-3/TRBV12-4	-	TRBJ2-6	CASSSNLAGANVLTF	TGTGCCAGCAGTTCTAATCTTGCTGGGGCCAACGTCCTGACTTTC
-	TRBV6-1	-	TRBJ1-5	CASTDPFTTTQHF	TGTGCCAGCACAGACCCGTTCACGACGACCCAGCATTTT
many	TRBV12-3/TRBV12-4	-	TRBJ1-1	CASSLETNTEAFF	TGTGCCAGCAGTTTAGAGACGAACACTGAAGCTTTCTTT
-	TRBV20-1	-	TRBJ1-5	CSARAPGRARNQPQHF	TGCAGTGCTAGGGCCCCTGGCAGGGCGAGGAATCAGCCCCAGCATTTT
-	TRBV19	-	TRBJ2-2	CASKAGTHKTQTGELFF	TGTGCCAGTAAGGCCGGGACGCATAAAACTCAAACCGGGGAGCTGTTTTTT
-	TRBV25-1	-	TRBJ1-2	CASSESGRAGYTF	TGTGCCAGCAGTGAATCAGGGCGGGCGGGCTACACCTTC
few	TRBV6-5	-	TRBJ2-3	CASSYVGGPTDTQYF	TGTGCCAGCAGTTACGTCGGGGGACCCACAGATACGCAGTATTTT
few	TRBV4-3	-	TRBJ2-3	CASSQFGGHTDTQYF	TGCGCCAGCAGCCAATTTGGGGGGCACACAGATACGCAGTATTTT
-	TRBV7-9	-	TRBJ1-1	CASSPVGRLEAFF	TGTGCCAGCAGCCCAGTGGGGAGACTTGAAGCTTTCTTT
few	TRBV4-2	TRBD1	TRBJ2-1	CASSQVGTGGLYNEQFF	TGTGCCAGCAGCCAAGTTGGGACAGGGGGGCTTTACAATGAGCAGTTCTTC
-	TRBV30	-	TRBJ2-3	CAWSTREYKIDTDTQYF	TGTGCCTGGAGTACCAGGGAATACAAAATAGACACAGATACGCAGTATTTT
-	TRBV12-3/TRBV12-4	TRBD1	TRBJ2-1	CASSQGTGGMYEQFF	TGTGCCAGCAGTCAAGGGACAGGGGGAATGTATGAGCAGTTCTTC
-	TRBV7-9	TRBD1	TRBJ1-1	CASSLRDRDYTEAFF	TGTGCCAGCAGCCTGAGGGACAGAGATTACACTGAAGCTTTCTTT
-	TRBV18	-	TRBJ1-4	CASSYSPPRGEKLFF	TGTGCCAGCTCCTACAGCCCACCTCGGGGTGAAAAACTGTTTTTT
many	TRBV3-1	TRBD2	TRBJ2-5	CASSQAGLNQETQYF	TGTGCCAGCAGTCAAGCGGGGCTTAATCAAGAGACCCAGTACTTC
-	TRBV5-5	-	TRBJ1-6	CASSLQYDSCNSPLHF	TGTGCCAGCAGCTTGCAGTATGACTCCTGTAATTCACCCCTCCACTTT
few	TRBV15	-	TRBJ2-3	CATSRDRALGTDTQYF	TGTGCCACCAGCAGAGATCGGGCTCTAGGCACAGATACGCAGTATTTT
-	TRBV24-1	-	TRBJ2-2	CATSRQEPTGELFF	TGTGCCACCAGCAGACAGGAGCCCACCGGGGAGCTGTTTTTT
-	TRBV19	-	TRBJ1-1	CASSTARLNTEAFF	TGTGCCAGTAGTACCGCAAGACTGAACACTGAAGCTTTCTTT
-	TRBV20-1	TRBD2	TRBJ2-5	CSAQTMRTSETQYF	TGCAGTGCTCAGACGATGAGGACTAGTGAGACCCAGTACTTC
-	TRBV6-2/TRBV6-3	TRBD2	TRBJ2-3	CASSYLAGGRDTQYF	TGTGCCAGCAGTTACCTAGCGGGGGGTAGAGATACGCAGTATTTT